This is a list of T cell receptor beta chains from one sample in a study of cytomegalovirus exposure and HLA in healthy donors. TCRdb keeps only in-frame clones here, not all; method: immunoSEQ multiplex PCR. This listing includes about 55,000 clones. The sample consisted of PBMCs. These receptors were taken from a man in his forties or fifties in good health and CMV-seropositive. The CDR3 runs from the conserved cysteine through the conserved F or W. D genes are given only for firm matches.

NA TRBJ2-3 TRBV19 TGTGCCAGTAGCGTTGGACAGTTTCGGGATACGCAGTATTTT CASSVGQFRDTQYF
TRBD2 TRBJ2-1 TRBV4-3 TGCGCCAGCAGCCAAGATCGGCCGGGGGGGATTTACAATGAGCAGTTCTTC CASSQDRPGGIYNEQFF
TRBD1 TRBJ2-1 TRBV9 TGTGCCAGCAGCCTCGGGACAGCGCCCTACAATGAGCAGTTCTTC CASSLGTAPYNEQFF
TRBD2 TRBJ2-1 TRBV5-3 TGTGCCAGAAGCTTGAAGACTAGCGGGAGGGCCTCTAACAATGAGCAGTTCTTC CARSLKTSGRASNNEQFF
TRBD1 TRBJ1-1 TRBV14 TGTGCCAGCAGCCATCGGACAGGGGCGAAGAACACTGAAGCTTTCTTT CASSHRTGAKNTEAFF
TRBD1 TRBJ1-1 TRBV29-1 TGCAGCTCCCAGAGGGGGCGAGCGAACACTGAAGCTTTCTTT CSSQRGRANTEAFF
NA TRBJ2-7 TRBV6-5 TGTGCCAGCAGTTACACAGAGATGGGCAGCTCCTACGAGCAGTACTTC CASSYTEMGSSYEQYF
NA TRBJ2-1 TRBV9 TGTGCCAGCAGCGTAGCCCCCTTAGGGGGGGGTGGAAATGAGCAGTTCTTC CASSVAPLGGGGNEQFF
NA TRBJ2-2 TRBV7-6 TGTGCCAGCAGCTTAGCGTTAGCGGACACCGGGGAGCTGTTTTTT CASSLALADTGELFF
TRBD1 TRBJ1-2 TRBV4-2 TGTGCCAGCAGCCCCCGGGACAGGGATCCCTATGGCTACACCTTC CASSPRDRDPYGYTF